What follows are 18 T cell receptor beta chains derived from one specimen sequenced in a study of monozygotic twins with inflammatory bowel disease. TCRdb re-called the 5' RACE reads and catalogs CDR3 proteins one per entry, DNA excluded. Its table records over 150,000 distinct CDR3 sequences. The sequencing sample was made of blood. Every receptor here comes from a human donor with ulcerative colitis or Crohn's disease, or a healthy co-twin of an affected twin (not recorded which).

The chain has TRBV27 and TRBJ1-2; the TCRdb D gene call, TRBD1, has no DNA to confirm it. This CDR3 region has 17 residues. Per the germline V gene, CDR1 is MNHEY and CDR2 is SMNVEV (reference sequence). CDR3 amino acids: CASSPNHRDRTYDGYTF.

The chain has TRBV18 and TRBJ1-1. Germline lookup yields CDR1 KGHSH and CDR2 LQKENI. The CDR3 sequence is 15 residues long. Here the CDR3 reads CASSPLDLMNTEAFF.

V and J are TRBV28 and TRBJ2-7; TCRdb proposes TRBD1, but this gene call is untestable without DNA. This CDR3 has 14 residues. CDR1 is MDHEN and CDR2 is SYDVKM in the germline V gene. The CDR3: CASAGTSHSYEQYF.

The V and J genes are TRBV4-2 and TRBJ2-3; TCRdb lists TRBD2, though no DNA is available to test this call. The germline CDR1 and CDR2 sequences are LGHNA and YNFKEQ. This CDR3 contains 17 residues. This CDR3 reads CASSQGLAGGRTDTQYF.

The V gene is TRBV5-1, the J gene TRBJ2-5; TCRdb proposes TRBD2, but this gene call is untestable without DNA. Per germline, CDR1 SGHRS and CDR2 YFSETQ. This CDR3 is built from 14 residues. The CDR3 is CASSLERDWQTQYF.

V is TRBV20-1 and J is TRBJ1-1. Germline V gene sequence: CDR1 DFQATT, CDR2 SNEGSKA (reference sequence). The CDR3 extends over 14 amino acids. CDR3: CSAREPSGNTEAFF.

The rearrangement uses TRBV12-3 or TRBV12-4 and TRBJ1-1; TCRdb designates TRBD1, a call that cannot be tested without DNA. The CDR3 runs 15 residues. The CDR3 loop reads CASTIPGTGIAEAFF.

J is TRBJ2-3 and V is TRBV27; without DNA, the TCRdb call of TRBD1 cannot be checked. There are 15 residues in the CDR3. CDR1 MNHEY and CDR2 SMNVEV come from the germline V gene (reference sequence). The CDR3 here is CASSLRDPGTDTQYF.

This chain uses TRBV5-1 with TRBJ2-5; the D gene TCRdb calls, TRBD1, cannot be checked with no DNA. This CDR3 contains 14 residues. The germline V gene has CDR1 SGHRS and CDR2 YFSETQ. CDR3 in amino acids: CASSLGQGEGTQYF.

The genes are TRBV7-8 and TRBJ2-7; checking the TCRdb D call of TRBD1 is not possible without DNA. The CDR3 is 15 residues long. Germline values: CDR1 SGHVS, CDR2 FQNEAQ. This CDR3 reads CASSLIGGGGYEQYF.

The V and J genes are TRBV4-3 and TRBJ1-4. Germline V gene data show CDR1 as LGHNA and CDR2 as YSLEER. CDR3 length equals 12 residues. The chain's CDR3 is CASSQDREKLFF.

This CDR3 reads CSARMGVSNQPQHF. V is TRBV20-1 and J is TRBJ1-5. This CDR3 has 14 amino acids. Germline lookup yields CDR1 DFQATT and CDR2 SNEGSKA (reference sequence).

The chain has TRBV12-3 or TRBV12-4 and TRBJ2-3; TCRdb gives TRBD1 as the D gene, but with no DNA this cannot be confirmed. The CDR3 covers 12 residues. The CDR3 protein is CASRRQSDTQYF.

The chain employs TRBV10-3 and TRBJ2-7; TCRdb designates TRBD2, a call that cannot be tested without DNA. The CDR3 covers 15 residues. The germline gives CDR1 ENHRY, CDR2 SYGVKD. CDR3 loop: CAISGGLAGTYEQYF.

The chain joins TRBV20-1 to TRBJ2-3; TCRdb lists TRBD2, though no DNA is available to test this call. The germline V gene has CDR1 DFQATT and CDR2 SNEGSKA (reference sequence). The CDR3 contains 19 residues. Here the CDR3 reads CSARGRTRISGGVTDTQYF.

CDR3 sequence: CASSLQGSYSYNEQFF. The chain has TRBV6-4 and TRBJ2-1; TCRdb reports TRBD1, a call that lacks DNA to check it against. Germline V gene data show CDR1 as MRHNA and CDR2 as SNTAGT. The CDR3 spans 16 residues.

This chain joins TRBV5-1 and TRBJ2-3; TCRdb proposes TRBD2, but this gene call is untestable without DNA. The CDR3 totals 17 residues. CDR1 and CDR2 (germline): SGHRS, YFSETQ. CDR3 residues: CASSLAGGLGFTDTQYF.

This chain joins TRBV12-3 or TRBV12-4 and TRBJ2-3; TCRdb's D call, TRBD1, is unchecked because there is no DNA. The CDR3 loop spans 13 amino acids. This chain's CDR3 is CASKRDGADTQYF.